This T cell receptor (beta chain) appears in the sequencing data of a study of blood T cell repertoires in COVID-19. Turning to the study itself: The origin of the acute and convalescent COVID-19 samples was the United States, Italy and Spain. PBMCs, B-cell-depleted T cells, or T cells were the source of the cDNA or gDNA that made up the material.

Authors' data handling: Using reference gene primer amplification, nucleated cell counts were estimated. Only in-frame clones appear in the TCRdb table, and some are missing; sequencing was by immunoSEQ multiplex PCR. From that table come the V and J calls and clone size; the DNA was used to work out D and trimming. The table shows under 200,000 clones, with 75% to 90% occurring only once. The clonotype originates from a man between 65 and 79 years old with active or convalescent COVID-19. The specimen sequenced was peripheral blood.

The DNA for the CDR3 is TGTGCCAGCACCCCTTTTTTACCCGGGAGTAATGAGCAGTTCTTC. It is translated as CASTPFLPGSNEQFF. V is TRBV27 and J is TRBJ2-1; D possibly corresponds to TRBD2 (6 bases). Germline V gene sequence: CDR1 MNHEY, CDR2 SMNVEV (reference sequence). CDR3 size: 15 residues. The ends were cut back, 7 bases at V and 7 bases at J, with 20 bases in the middle.